The 21 T cell receptor beta chains below were found in one sample sequenced in a study of beta chain features in type 1 diabetes (dated by TCRdb to the late 2010s). The library was produced with the immunoSEQ multiplex PCR assay. The entire amount of isolated RNA was reverse transcribed using the High Capacity cDNA Reverse Transcription Kit, so the sequenced TCRB transcripts were expressed ones. Held by TCRdb, this immuneACCESS table contains in-frame sequences only and omits some clones. Under half of the omission traces to an unresolved V gene where checked; the cause of the rest is unknown. This sample gives fewer than 250,000 clones in total; 68% of them show up just once. The ten top clones hold 0.053% of the sample. Specimen: naive CD4+ T cells from blood. In the paper's terms, the cell subset or site label means: true naive CD4+ T cells. Every receptor here comes from a man aged 25-45 years in good health.

This clone has just one count. The J gene is TRBJ1-4, the V gene TRBV30, with a possible D match to TRBD1 (5 bases). This CDR3 spans 15 amino acids. The germline V and J ends were trimmed by 5 bases and 11 bases, with 24 bases remaining between them. Germline V gives CDR1 GTSNPN, CDR2 SVGIG (reference sequence). Here the CDR3 reads CAWELLSRDAGKLFF. The CDR3 coding sequence is TGTGCCTGGGAATTACTTAGCAGGGATGCCGGGAAACTGTTTTTT.

The J gene is TRBJ2-3, the V gene TRBV15; D ambiguous. The CDR3 has 14 amino acids. V dropped 1 base and J dropped 2 bases, with 7 bases sitting between them. Germline-derived CDR1 and CDR2 are LNHNV and YYDKDF (reference sequence). CDR3 in amino acids: CATSRGTATDTQYF. In DNA, the CDR3 is TGTGCCACCAGCAGAGGGACGGCCACAGATACGCAGTATTTT.

Concerning this clone itself: The sample has other DNA sequences that encode this CDR3 too. This chain joins TRBV20-1 and TRBJ2-1; D not certain. From germline, CDR1 is DFQATT and CDR2 SNEGSKA (reference sequence). The CDR3 extends over 11 amino acids. V lost 3 bases and J 3 bases, leaving 3 bases between the germline ends. The CDR3 region has the DNA TGCAGTGCTAGGGTCTACAATGAGCAGTTCTTC. It translates to CSARVYNEQFF.

The CDR3 here is CASSKSCYTF. CDR3 coding DNA: TGTGCCAGCAGCAAGTCGTGCTACACCTTC. V gene TRBV21-1 combines with J gene TRBJ1-2. TRBV21-1 is a pseudogene locus. The CDR3 is 10 residues long.

This clone has just a few counts. J is TRBJ2-7 and V is TRBV23-1; possibly TRBD1 or TRBD2 for D (5 bases each). TRBV23-1 is sorted into the ORF group, with uncertain function. Trimming took off 3 bases at V and 5 bases at J, with 20 bases between the two ends. The CDR3 runs 16 residues. CDR3 loop: CASSHPGTAGSHEQYF. Here the CDR3 DNA reads TGCGCCAGCAGTCACCCGGGGACGGCCGGTTCCCACGAGCAGTACTTC.

The sample holds a few counts of this clone. Other DNA sequences in this sample translate to the same CDR3. This rearrangement joins TRBV30 to TRBJ2-3; D perhaps matches TRBD2 (6 bases). The length of the CDR3 is 12 residues. Trimming stripped 5 bases from V and 6 bases from J, with 12 bases between. CDR1 is GTSNPN and CDR2 is SVGIG in the germline V gene (reference sequence). The CDR3 coding sequence is TGTGCCTGGTCTCCGGGGGAGGATACGCAGTATTTT. Translated, it gives CAWSPGEDTQYF. The full variable domain, with the rest looked up from reference TRBV30 and TRBJ2-3, is SQTIHQWPATLVQPVGSPLSLECTVEGTSNPNLYWYRQAAGRGLQLLFYSVGIGQISSEVPQNLSASRPQDRQFILSSKKLLLSDSGFYLCAWSPGEDTQYFGPGTRLTVL.

V gene TRBV29-1 combines with J gene TRBJ1-1, with D possibly being TRBD1 (6 bases). From germline, CDR1 is SQVTM and CDR2 ANQGSEA. V was cut by 6 bases and J by 4 bases, with 21 bases left in between. The CDR3 has 15 residues. Here the CDR3 DNA reads TGCAGCGTGGGCCACCCGCAGGGGACGGGCACTGAAGCTTTCTTT. This gives the protein CSVGHPQGTGTEAFF.

This clone came up a few times. The chain joins TRBV16 to TRBJ1-1; D is unclear. CDR3 length: 14 residues. The germline V gene encodes CDR1 KGHSY and CDR2 FQNENV. Trimming removed 3 bases at V and 0 bases at J, with 8 bases between. The CDR3 sequence is CASSQTSMNTEAFF. In DNA form, the CDR3 reads TGTGCCAGCAGCCAGACAAGTATGAACACTGAAGCTTTCTTT.

V usage is TRBV30 and J usage is TRBJ1-1, with D unresolved. The V gene's germline CDR1 is GTSNPN and CDR2 SVGIG (reference sequence). V shed 2 bases and J shed 13 bases, with 20 bases lying between them. This CDR3 contains 13 residues. The CDR3 loop reads CAWSSSHEGWSFF. DNA for the CDR3: TGTGCCTGGAGTTCCTCGCACGAAGGGTGGAGTTTCTTT. Supplemented by reference TRBV30 and TRBJ1-1, the full variable domain reads SQTIHQWPATLVQPVGSPLSLECTVEGTSNPNLYWYRQAAGRGLQLLFYSVGIGQISSEVPQNLSASRPQDRQFILSSKKLLLSDSGFYLCAWSSSHEGWSFFGQGTRLTVV.

The chain couples TRBV2 to TRBJ1-5; D remains ambiguous. Trimming removed 6 bases from V and 15 bases from J, with 15 bases in between. In germline, CDR1 is SNHLY, CDR2 FYNNEI. The CDR3 is made up of 11 amino acids. CDR3 in DNA: TGTGCCAGCAGGGCTGACGGACTAATGCATTTT. Protein product: CASRADGLMHF.

V is TRBV30 and J is TRBJ2-3, with a possible D match to TRBD2 (6 bases). Germline lookup yields CDR1 GTSNPN and CDR2 SVGIG (reference sequence). Deletions cut 2 bases from V and 3 bases from J, with 15 bases between. This CDR3 is 15 amino acids long. The CDR3 loop is CAWSPTRGITDTQYF. DNA of the CDR3: TGTGCCTGGAGTCCGACTAGAGGGATTACAGATACGCAGTATTTT.

The chain joins TRBV30 to TRBJ2-5, with D unclear. From germline, CDR1 is GTSNPN and CDR2 SVGIG (reference sequence). V lost 1 base and J lost 5, with 14 bases in between. This CDR3 region has 14 residues. The CDR3 sequence is CAWSGGPQWETQYF. The CDR3 nucleotides are TGTGCCTGGAGTGGGGGTCCTCAGTGGGAGACCCAGTACTTC.

This clone appeared a few times. This chain uses TRBV21-1 with TRBJ2-6. TRBV21-1 is a recognized pseudogene. The CDR3 has 16 residues. CDR3 DNA: TGTGCCAGCAGCAAAGGACCTCGCTCTGGGGCCAACGTCCTGACTTTC. Amino acids: CASSKGPRSGANVLTF.

A remark on this clone: Other DNA sequences in the sample encode the same CDR3. This chain links TRBV29-1 with TRBJ1-1; 8 nucleotides align to TRBD1. Germline V gives CDR1 SQVTM, CDR2 ANQGSEA. This CDR3 is built from 12 residues. The ends lost 3 bases at V and 4 bases at J; junction bases unmatched: 1. Written as DNA, the CDR3 is TGCAGCGTTGACAGGGGGCTCACTGAAGCTTTCTTT. Amino acid sequence: CSVDRGLTEAFF.

This sequence joins TRBV30 and TRBJ2-7; the D gene could be TRBD1 or TRBD2 (5 bases each). Germline V gene data show CDR1 as GTSNPN and CDR2 as SVGIG (reference sequence). The V gene lost 0 bases and the J gene lost 0 bases, with 15 bases spanning the gap. The CDR3 runs 16 residues. CDR3 in amino acids: CAWSVRRGVSSYEQYF. In nucleotides, the CDR3 is TGTGCCTGGAGTGTACGTAGAGGGGTTAGCTCCTACGAGCAGTACTTC.

In this sample, this clone turned up a few times. V gene TRBV13 combines with J gene TRBJ2-1; 8 bases are a match to TRBD2. The CDR3 consists of 14 residues. V gave up 6 bases and J gave up 7 bases; unmatched junction bases: 8. Germline assignment: CDR1 PRHDT and CDR2 FYEKMQ (reference sequence). The CDR3 protein is CASRTGGTRNEQFF. CDR3 nucleotide sequence: TGTGCCAGCAGGACCGGAGGGACTAGAAATGAGCAGTTCTTC.

The chain uses TRBV2 and TRBJ2-3; no clear D gene. The germline V gene encodes CDR1 SNHLY and CDR2 FYNNEI. The V end was cut by 4 bases, the J end by 1 base, with 9 bases between. This CDR3 spans 14 amino acids. CDR3 region: CASSGEWGTDTQYF. The CDR3 bases are TGTGCCAGCAGTGGAGAGTGGGGCACAGATACGCAGTATTTT.

This chain's CDR3 is CASSQSFAGDNNEQFF. CDR3 DNA: TGTGCCAGCAGCCAATCCTTCGCGGGAGACAACAATGAGCAGTTCTTC. The rearrangement uses TRBV9 and TRBJ2-1, with 7 bases fitting TRBD2. CDR1 SGDLS and CDR2 YYNGEE come from the germline V gene. This CDR3 comprises 16 residues. Trimming took 4 bases from V and 5 from J; bases not matched to a gene: 12.

This chain connects TRBV4-3 to TRBJ2-1; TRBD2 matches at 9 bases. CDR3 length: 15 residues. Trimming took 0 bases from V and 6 from J; bases not matched to a gene: 3. CDR1 is LGHNA, CDR2 YSLEER, per germline. This CDR3 reads CASSQEELAGNEQFF. CDR3 nucleotides: TGCGCCAGCAGCCAAGAGGAACTAGCGGGCAATGAGCAGTTCTTC.

This chain uses TRBV10-3 with TRBJ1-1; the D is unclear. Germline V lookup: CDR1 ENHRY, CDR2 SYGVKD. There are 12 residues in the CDR3. V was cut by 7 bases and J by 4 bases, with 10 bases left in between. The CDR3 DNA is TGTGCCATCAAAGGAGGGAGCACTGAAGCTTTCTTT. Translated: CAIKGGSTEAFF.

This clone occurred a few times. The chain combines TRBV30 with TRBJ1-2, with 9 bases identical to TRBD1. V trimming: 1 base; J trimming: 1 base; junction bases outside the gene matches: 7. The germline CDR1 and CDR2 sequences are GTSNPN and SVGIG (reference sequence). There are 16 residues in the CDR3. CDR3 in amino acids: CAWSAGTGNVNYGYTF. The CDR3 nucleotides read TGTGCCTGGAGTGCCGGGACAGGGAACGTTAACTATGGCTACACCTTC. Full variable domain (missing parts from reference TRBV30 and TRBJ1-2): SQTIHQWPATLVQPVGSPLSLECTVEGTSNPNLYWYRQAAGRGLQLLFYSVGIGQISSEVPQNLSASRPQDRQFILSSKKLLLSDSGFYLCAWSAGTGNVNYGYTFGSGTRLTVV.